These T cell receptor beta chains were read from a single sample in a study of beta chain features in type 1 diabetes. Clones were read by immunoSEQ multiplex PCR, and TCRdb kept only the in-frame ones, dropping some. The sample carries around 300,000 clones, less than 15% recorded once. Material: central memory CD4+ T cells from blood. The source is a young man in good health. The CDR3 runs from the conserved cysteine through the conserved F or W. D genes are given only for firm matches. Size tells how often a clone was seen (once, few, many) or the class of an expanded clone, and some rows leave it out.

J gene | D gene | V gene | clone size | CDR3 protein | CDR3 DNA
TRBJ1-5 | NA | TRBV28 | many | CASRRDLNQPQHF | TGTGCCAGCCGCCGGGACCTCAATCAGCCCCAGCATTTT
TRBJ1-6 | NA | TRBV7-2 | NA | CASSLWADNSPLHF | TGTGCCAGCAGCTTATGGGCAGATAATTCACCCCTCCACTTT
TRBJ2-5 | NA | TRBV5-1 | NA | CASSSGLYQETQYF | TGCGCCAGCAGCTCTGGACTGTACCAAGAGACCCAGTACTTC
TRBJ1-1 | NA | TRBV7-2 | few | CASSLATGNTEAFF | TGTGCCAGCAGCTTAGCCACAGGGAACACTGAAGCTTTCTTT
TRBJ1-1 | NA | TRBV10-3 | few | CAISDGSGASEAFF | TGTGCCATCAGTGACGGCAGCGGGGCGAGTGAAGCTTTCTTT
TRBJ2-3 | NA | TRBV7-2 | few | CASSLGLRPDTQYF | TGTGCCAGCAGCTTAGGTCTTCGCCCAGATACGCAGTATTTT
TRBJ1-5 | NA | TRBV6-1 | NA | CASSEAGGAGQPQHF | TGTGCCAGCAGTGAAGCGGGGGGCGCCGGGCAGCCCCAGCATTTT
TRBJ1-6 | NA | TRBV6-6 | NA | CASSTLSDSPLHF | TGTGCCAGCAGCACACTAAGTGATTCACCCCTCCACTTT
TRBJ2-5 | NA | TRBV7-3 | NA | CASSRDRGSETQYF | TGTGCCAGCAGCCGGGACCGAGGTTCCGAGACCCAGTACTTC
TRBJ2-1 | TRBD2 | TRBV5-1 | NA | CASSPLGLADNEQFF | TGCGCCAGCAGCCCACTGGGACTAGCGGACAATGAGCAGTTCTTC
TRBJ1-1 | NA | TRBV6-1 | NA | CASSEWGQGHTEAFF | TGTGCCAGCAGTGAATGGGGTCAGGGACACACTGAAGCTTTCTTT
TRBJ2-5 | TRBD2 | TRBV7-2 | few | CASSPPGRQETQYF | TGTGCCAGCAGCCCTCCCGGGAGGCAAGAGACCCAGTACTTC
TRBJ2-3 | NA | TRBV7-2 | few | CASSLSPLARDTQYF | TGTGCCAGCAGCTTAAGTCCCCTAGCCCGAGATACGCAGTATTTT
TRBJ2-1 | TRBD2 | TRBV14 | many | CASGREGLGEQFF | TGTGCCAGCGGGCGGGAGGGCCTAGGTGAGCAGTTCTTC
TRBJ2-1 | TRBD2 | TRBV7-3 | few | CASSLLPGGLDEQFF | TGTGCCAGCAGCTTACTACCGGGAGGGTTAGATGAGCAGTTCTTC
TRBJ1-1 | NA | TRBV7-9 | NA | CASSRAGTVNTEAFF | TGTGCCAGCAGCCGCGCCGGGACGGTGAACACTGAAGCTTTCTTT
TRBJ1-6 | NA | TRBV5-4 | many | CASSQDRQGYSDNSPLHF | TGCGCCAGCAGCCAAGATCGGCAAGGCTACTCCGATAATTCACCCCTCCACTTT
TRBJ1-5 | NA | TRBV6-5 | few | CASRGAGKEQPQHF | TGTGCCAGCAGGGGGGCTGGGAAGGAACAGCCCCAGCATTTT
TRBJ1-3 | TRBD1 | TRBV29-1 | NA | CSVGETGRGNTIYF | TGCAGCGTTGGAGAGACAGGGCGCGGAAACACCATATATTTT
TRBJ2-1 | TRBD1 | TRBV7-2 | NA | CASSLARRGSYNEQFF | TGTGCCAGCAGCTTAGCGCGCAGGGGGTCCTACAATGAGCAGTTCTTC
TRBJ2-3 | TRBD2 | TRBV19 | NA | CASSLNLGTSGGAARPQYF | TGTGCCAGTAGTCTGAACCTCGGGACTAGCGGGGGAGCGGCGCGCCCGCAGTATTTT
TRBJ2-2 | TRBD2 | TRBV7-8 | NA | CASSISGSGGELFF | TGTGCCAGCAGTATTAGCGGGAGTGGGGGGGAGCTGTTTTTT
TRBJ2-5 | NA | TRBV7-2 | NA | CASSLSAASNQETQYF | TGTGCCAGCAGCTTAAGTGCGGCGAGCAACCAAGAGACCCAGTACTTC